Described below is a single T cell receptor beta chain sequence and its context. Its antigen is unidentified. Gene names follow the mouse nomenclature. The read finishes 4 residues shy of the CDR3 end, and the germline J gene is used to complete it. Using CD4, CD8alpha, NKG2D, NKG2ACE and other markers, pooled cutaneous lymph node cells were sorted. V shed 4 bases and J 4 bases; nucleotides not matched to a gene: 4. The germline V gene has CDR1 NNHNN and CDR2 SYGAGS (reference sequence). The CDR3 runs 13 residues. This entry is derived from a study of CD8+ T cells in alopecia areata. On the study more broadly: Grafting placed skin from approximately 6-13-month-old C3H/HeJ donors with spontaneous alopecia onto approximately 7-10-week-old female C3H/HeJ mice.

General study results and limits: Higher clonality than in normal scalp was seen in lesional scalp, especially alopecia totalis/universalis.

cDNA prepared by RNA extraction and subsequent reverse transcription served as the template for sequencing. Profiling relied on immunoSEQ multiplex PCR, and the TCRdb table lists in-frame clones only, not all of them. Altogether under 350,000 clones were found in the sample, and no singletons occur. The origin of this receptor is a C3H/HeJ mouse with alopecia areata. For the strain, the MHC haplotype given is H2-k. Material for sequencing was CD4+ T cells sorted from a lymph node. This chain connects TRBV13-2 to TRBJ1-2; 7 bases fit TRBD1. The CDR3 DNA, read in part, is TGTGCCAGCGGTAGGGGGCTTATCTCC. It translates to CASGRGLIS. The entire CDR3 reads CASGRGLISDYTF.